This TCR beta chain was identified during a study of blood T cell repertoires in COVID-19. On the study more broadly: Both acute and convalescent COVID-19 samples were obtained from the United States, Italy and Spain. Sample material is recorded as cDNA or gDNA derived from T cells, B-cell-depleted T cells, or PBMCs.

As processed by the authors: Counts of nucleated cells, estimated from reference gene primer amplification, were obtained. The protocol was immunoSEQ multiplex PCR, while the TCRdb copy is restricted to in-frame clones and leaves out a portion. V and J calls and clone size come straight from that table; D and trimming were deduced from the DNA. The sample has some 210,000 clones, 65% to 85% seen once. V was pared by 0 bases and J by 4 bases, with 6 bases of the junction left unmatched. The CDR3 covers 15 residues. Germline CDR1 is SGHRS and CDR2 is YFSETQ. The TCR was taken from a man younger than 45 with acute COVID-19. Sample: PBMCs or T cells enriched from blood (not recorded which). The gene calls are TRBV5-1 and TRBJ1-2; 7 bases line up with TRBD1. CDR3 sequence (DNA): TGCGCCAGCAGCTTGGAGACCAGGGGGACCTATGGCTACACCTTC. Amino acids: CASSLETRGTYGYTF.